Sequencing of this TCR beta chain was carried out in a study of beta chain features in type 1 diabetes. Study details: Sorted cells, 90 million to 130 million in number, were examined across all samples. Whole-study findings and limits: At VDJ recombination sites, type 1 diabetes patients had fewer insertions and more deleted nucleotides. Researchers caution that PCR might favor shorter templates, equally among patients and controls. Researchers reported that naive, central memory and Treg TCRB repertoires appeared more similar in patients than in healthy donors. Significant though moderate, a shortening of TCRB CDR3s appeared in all four CD4+ subsets of Type 1 diabetes patients.

Of the isolated RNA, all was reverse transcribed, and so the sequenced material was expressed TCRB transcripts. Method: immunoSEQ multiplex PCR; TCRdb's copy keeps in-frame clones and lacks some. The sample consists of about 260,000 clones, roughly 22% of them appearing once. The CDR3 consists of 14 residues. V was cut by 1 base and J by 5 bases, with 11 bases left in between. Per germline, CDR1 SGHNT and CDR2 YYREEE (reference sequence). To note about this clone: Its antigen is unidentified.

This chain joins TRBV5-4 and TRBJ2-3; a weak D match, TRBD2 (6 bases). The TCR sequence derives from a woman aged 40 to 50 with type 1 diabetes. The specimen sequenced was naive CD4+ T cells from blood. This CDR3 reads CASSLRGIGDTQYF. CDR3 DNA sequence: TGTGCCAGCAGCTTGCGGGGGATAGGAGATACGCAGTATTTT.